This TCR beta chain was sequenced in a study of shared clonotypes between healthy human individuals. Study-wide background: Each donor's CD4 naive and CD4 memory cells filled three plates apiece, CD8 naive two, and CD8 memory one. Study outcomes and limitations: Exclusively blood specimens were collected; tissue repertoires likely differ. Clonotype sharing levels among donors were expected to vary with sequencing depth.

Notes on this clone: Its antigen remains unidentified.

TCRdb's copy holds only in-frame clones and misses some; the assay was immunoSEQ multiplex PCR. The profile shows millions of clones, 80% to 95% of them singletons. Deletions cut 3 bases from V and 0 bases from J, with 18 bases between. The CDR3 totals 19 residues. Germline loops: CDR1 MDHEN, CDR2 SYDVKM. The chain uses TRBV28 and TRBJ2-6; the D gene is possibly TRBD1 (6 bases). Sequencing input: naive CD4+ T cells from PBMCs. The subset was: CD45RA+ positively selected. The TCR was taken from a man between 18 and 29 years old in good health. Some clones in this sample may be carry-over from other donors' samples. In DNA, the CDR3 is TGTGCCAGCAGTTTTTCGGCTGATGGGGGCATCTCTGGGGCCAACGTCCTGACTTTC. Translation: CASSFSADGGISGANVLTF.